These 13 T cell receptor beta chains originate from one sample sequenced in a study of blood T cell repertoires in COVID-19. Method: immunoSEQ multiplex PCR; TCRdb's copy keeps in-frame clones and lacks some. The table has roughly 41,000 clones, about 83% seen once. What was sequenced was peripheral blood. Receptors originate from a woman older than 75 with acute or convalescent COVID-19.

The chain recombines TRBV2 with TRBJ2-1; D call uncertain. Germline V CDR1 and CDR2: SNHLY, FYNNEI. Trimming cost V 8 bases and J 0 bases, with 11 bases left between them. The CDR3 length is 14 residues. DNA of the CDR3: TGTGCCAGCCTCTCGCGGAGCTCCTACAATGAGCAGTTCTTC. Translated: CASLSRSSYNEQFF. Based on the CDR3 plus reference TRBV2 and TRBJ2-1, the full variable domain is EPEVTQTPSHQVTQMGQEVILRCVPISNHLYFYWYRQILGQKVEFLVSFYNNEISEKSEIFDDQFSVERPDGSNFTLKIRSTKLEDSAMYFCASLSRSSYNEQFFGPGTRLTVL.

This CDR3 reads CASSPLPGNFPDTQYF. CDR3 nucleotide sequence: TGCGCCAGCAGCCCGCTCCCAGGGAACTTCCCAGATACGCAGTATTTT. The V call is TRBV5-1, the J call TRBJ2-3, with TRBD1 as a possible D gene (5 bases). V lost 4 bases to trimming and J lost 4 bases, with 19 bases between them. The CDR3 loop spans 16 amino acids. Per the germline V gene, CDR1 is SGHRS and CDR2 is YFSETQ.

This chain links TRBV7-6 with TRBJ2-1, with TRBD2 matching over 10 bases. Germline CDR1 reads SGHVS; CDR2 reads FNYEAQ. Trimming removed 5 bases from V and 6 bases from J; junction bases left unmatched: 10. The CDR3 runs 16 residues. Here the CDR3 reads CASSEGSGGGSNEQFF. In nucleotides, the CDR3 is TGTGCCAGCAGCGAAGGGAGCGGGGGGGGTTCCAATGAGCAGTTCTTC. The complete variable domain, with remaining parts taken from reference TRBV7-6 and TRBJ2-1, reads GAGVSQSPRYKVTKRGQDVALRCDPISGHVSLYWYRQALGQGPEFLTYFNYEAQQDKSGLPNDRFSAERPEGSISTLTIQRTEQRDSAMYRCASSEGSGGGSNEQFFGPGTRLTVL.

CDR3 sequence reads: CASSYSGKEAFF. CDR3 sequence (DNA): TGTGCCAGCAGTTACTCCGGTAAAGAAGCTTTCTTT. The chain employs TRBV6-5 and TRBJ1-1; no definite D call. Per germline, CDR1 MNHEY and CDR2 SVGAGI. The V and J ends lost 0 bases and 8 bases respectively, with 7 bases between them. The CDR3 covers 12 residues.

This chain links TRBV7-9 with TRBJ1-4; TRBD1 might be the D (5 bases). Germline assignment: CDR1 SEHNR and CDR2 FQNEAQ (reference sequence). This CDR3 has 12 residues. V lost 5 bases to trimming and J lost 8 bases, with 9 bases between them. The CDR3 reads CASSPPGEKLFF. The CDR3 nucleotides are TGTGCCAGCAGCCCCCCAGGGGAAAAACTGTTTTTT.

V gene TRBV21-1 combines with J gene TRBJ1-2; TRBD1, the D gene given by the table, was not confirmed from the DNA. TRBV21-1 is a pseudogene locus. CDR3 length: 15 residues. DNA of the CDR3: TGTGCCAGCAGCAAAGGGGAGGACAGGGGGTATGGCTACACCTTC. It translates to CASSKGEDRGYGYTF.

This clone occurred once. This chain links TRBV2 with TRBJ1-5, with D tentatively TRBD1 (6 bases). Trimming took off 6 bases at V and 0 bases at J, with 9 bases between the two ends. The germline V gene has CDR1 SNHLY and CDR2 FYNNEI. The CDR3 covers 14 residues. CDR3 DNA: TGTGCCAGCAGCCTACAGGGTAGCAATCAGCCCCAGCATTTT. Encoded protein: CASSLQGSNQPQHF. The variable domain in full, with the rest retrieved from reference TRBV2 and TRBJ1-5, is EPEVTQTPSHQVTQMGQEVILRCVPISNHLYFYWYRQILGQKVEFLVSFYNNEISEKSEIFDDQFSVERPDGSNFTLKIRSTKLEDSAMYFCASSLQGSNQPQHFGDGTRLSIL.

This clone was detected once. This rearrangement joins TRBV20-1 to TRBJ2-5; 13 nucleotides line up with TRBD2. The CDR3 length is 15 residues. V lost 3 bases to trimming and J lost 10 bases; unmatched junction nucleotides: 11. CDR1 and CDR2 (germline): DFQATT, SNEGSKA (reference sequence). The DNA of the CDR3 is TGCAGTGCTAGTGAGGGGACTAGCGGGGAAGAGGTCCAGTACTTC. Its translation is CSASEGTSGEEVQYF.

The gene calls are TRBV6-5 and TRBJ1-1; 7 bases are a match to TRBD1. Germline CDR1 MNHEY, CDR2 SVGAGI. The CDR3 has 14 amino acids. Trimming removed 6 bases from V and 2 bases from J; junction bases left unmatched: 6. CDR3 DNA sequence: TGTGCCAGCAGAAGGACAGGCTCAAACACTGAAGCTTTCTTT. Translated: CASRRTGSNTEAFF.

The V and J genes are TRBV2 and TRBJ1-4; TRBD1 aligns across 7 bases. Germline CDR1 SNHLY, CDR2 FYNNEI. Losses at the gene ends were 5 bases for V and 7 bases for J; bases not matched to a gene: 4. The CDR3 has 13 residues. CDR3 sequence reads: CASSIDRVEKLFF. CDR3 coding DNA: TGTGCCAGCAGTATCGACAGGGTTGAAAAACTGTTTTTT.

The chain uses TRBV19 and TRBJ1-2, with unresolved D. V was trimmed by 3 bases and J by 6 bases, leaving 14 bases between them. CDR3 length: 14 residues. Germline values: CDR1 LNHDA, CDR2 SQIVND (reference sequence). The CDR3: CASSISSRSHGYTF. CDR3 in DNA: TGTGCCAGTAGTATTTCCAGCAGGTCCCATGGCTACACCTTC.

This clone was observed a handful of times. The CDR3 bases are TGTGCCAGCAGCTCAGGGGATACGCAGTATTTT. Protein sequence: CASSSGDTQYF. This rearrangement joins TRBV11-2 to TRBJ2-3; D might be TRBD1 (5 bases). V was trimmed by 4 bases and J by 6 bases, leaving 5 bases between them. Germline V gene lookup returns CDR1 SGHAT and CDR2 FQNNGV. This CDR3 region has 11 residues.

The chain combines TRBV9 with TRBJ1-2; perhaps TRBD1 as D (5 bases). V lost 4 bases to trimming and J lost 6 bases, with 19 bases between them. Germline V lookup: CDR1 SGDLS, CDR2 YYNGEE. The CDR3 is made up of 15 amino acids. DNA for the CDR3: TGTGCCAGCAGCTTCTCACCCGGGGGAGGGGATGGCTACACCTTC. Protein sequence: CASSFSPGGGDGYTF.